A selection of T cell receptor beta chains follows, all from one sample in a study of blood T cell repertoires in COVID-19. Repertoires were generated with immunoSEQ multiplex PCR, while TCRdb's copy carries only in-frame clones and drops some. The data hold 430,000 or so clones, with about 88% observed a single time. Sample: PBMCs or T cells enriched from blood (not recorded which). The receptors shown here come from a young woman who had been exposed to COVID-19. The CDR3 runs from the conserved cysteine through the conserved F or W. Each record gives: clone size, J gene, D gene, V gene, CDR3 length, CDR3 protein, CDR3 DNA. A D gene is named only where the DNA matches it firmly. Only some rows state a clone size, as once, few, many or a class for expanded clones.

>-|TRBJ2-4|-|TRBV10-1|14
CASSEQGAKNIQYF
TGCGCCAGCAGTGAGCAGGGGGCCAAAAACATTCAGTACTTC
>-|TRBJ2-3|-|TRBV7-2|13
CASSPGTTDTQYF
TGTGCCAGCAGCCCTGGGACTACAGATACGCAGTATTTT
>once|TRBJ1-2|-|TRBV12-3/TRBV12-4|13
CASSRTRGGGYTF
TGTGCCAGCAGCAGGACCCGCGGGGGCGGCTACACCTTC
>-|TRBJ2-7|-|TRBV6-5|14
CASSQLGDSYEQYF
TGTGCCAGCAGTCAGCTCGGGGACTCCTACGAGCAGTACTTC
>-|TRBJ2-3|-|TRBV5-6|13
CASSLYLVDTQYF
TGTGCCAGCAGCTTGTATCTAGTAGATACGCAGTATTTT
>-|TRBJ1-2|TRBD1|TRBV28|14
CASSLTGVSYGYTF
TGTGCCAGCAGTTTGACAGGGGTTAGCTATGGCTACACCTTC
>-|TRBJ1-2|TRBD1|TRBV4-3|15
CASSLNRGLYYGYTF
TGCGCCAGCAGCTTAAACAGGGGGCTGTACTATGGCTACACCTTC
>-|TRBJ1-1|-|TRBV10-1|15
CASSETGQPNTEAFF
TGCGCCAGCAGTGAGACGGGACAACCGAACACTGAAGCTTTCTTT
>few|TRBJ1-1|-|TRBV7-8|15
CASSPSFGPLPEAFF
TGTGCCAGCAGCCCCTCTTTTGGTCCTCTACCGGAAGCTTTCTTT
>-|TRBJ1-5|TRBD1|TRBV7-2|13
CASSPQGNQPQHF
TGTGCCAGCAGCCCACAGGGGAATCAGCCCCAGCATTTT
>-|TRBJ1-6|TRBD1|TRBV5-6|17
CASSRLGTGGNNSPLHF
TGTGCCAGCAGCCGTCTCGGGACAGGGGGAAATAATTCACCCCTCCACTTT
>-|TRBJ1-1|-|TRBV7-2|13
CASSGQGFAEAFF
TGTGCCAGCAGCGGGCAGGGGTTCGCTGAAGCTTTCTTT
>-|TRBJ2-5|TRBD1|TRBV7-9|14
CASSFRTGLETQYF
TGTGCCAGCAGCTTCAGGACAGGGTTAGAGACCCAGTACTTC
>once|TRBJ2-1|-|TRBV16|13
CASSVTAYNEQFF
TGTGCCAGCAGCGTGACAGCCTACAATGAGCAGTTCTTC
>-|TRBJ1-1|-|TRBV7-9|15
CASSLPDEGDTEAFF
TGTGCCAGCAGCTTACCCGATGAGGGGGACACTGAAGCTTTCTTT
>-|TRBJ2-3|-|TRBV4-1|16
CASSQEWQSHTDTQYF
TGCGCCAGCAGCCAAGAATGGCAGTCCCACACAGATACGCAGTATTTT
>-|TRBJ1-2|-|TRBV4-3|19
CASSQGIGGGEGERYGYTF
TGCGCCAGCAGCCAAGGAATTGGCGGAGGAGAGGGGGAACGCTATGGCTACACCTTC
>-|TRBJ1-1|-|TRBV18|14
CASSPEVMNTEAFF
TGTGCCAGCTCACCAGAGGTGATGAACACTGAAGCTTTCTTT
>-|TRBJ1-1|-|TRBV3-1/TRBV3-2|11
CASSLGTRAFF
TGTGCCAGCAGCCTGGGGACAAGAGCTTTCTTT
>once|TRBJ2-7|TRBD1|TRBV7-9|15
CASSLGTGGRREQYF
TGTGCCAGCAGCTTAGGAACAGGGGGCCGTAGGGAGCAGTACTTC
>-|TRBJ2-3|-|TRBV12-3/TRBV12-4|13
CASALQYTDTQYF
TGTGCCAGCGCACTCCAATACACAGATACGCAGTATTTT
>once|TRBJ2-1|TRBD2|TRBV7-8|15
CASSFGGGEWNEQFF
TGTGCCAGCAGCTTCGGCGGGGGGGAGTGGAATGAGCAGTTCTTC
>-|TRBJ2-7|TRBD1|TRBV5-1|15
CASSPRTGQIYEQYF
TGCGCCAGCAGCCCCCGGACAGGGCAGATATACGAGCAGTACTTC
>once|TRBJ2-7|TRBD2|TRBV27|16
CASSPTSGGPPYEQYF
TGTGCCAGCAGTCCGACTAGCGGGGGACCACCCTACGAGCAGTACTTC
>-|TRBJ2-3|TRBD2|TRBV9|16
CASSVRPSGVLDTQYF
TGTGCCAGCAGCGTAAGGCCTAGCGGGGTGCTCGATACGCAGTATTTT
>-|TRBJ2-7|TRBD2|TRBV10-1|15
CASSGGLAGRYEQYF
TGCGCCAGCAGTGGCGGGCTAGCGGGGCGCTACGAGCAGTACTTC
>-|TRBJ1-5|TRBD1|TRBV3-1/TRBV3-2|17
CASSQASDRGSNQPQHF
TGTGCCAGCAGCCAAGCTTCAGACAGGGGTAGCAATCAGCCCCAGCATTTT
>-|TRBJ2-5|-|TRBV12-2|16
CASRFLKLAGKETQYF
TGTGCAAGTCGCTTCCTTAAACTAGCGGGGAAAGAGACCCAGTACTTC
>-|TRBJ2-7|-|TRBV12-3/TRBV12-4|11
CASSFSDEQYF
TGTGCCAGCAGTTTTAGCGACGAGCAGTACTTC
>-|TRBJ1-6|-|TRBV5-6|12
CASSFNNSPLHF
TGTGCCAGCAGCTTTAATAATTCACCCCTCCACTTT
>-|TRBJ1-5|-|TRBV2|15
CASRAAGAGNQPQHF
TGTGCCAGCCGGGCGGCGGGGGCGGGCAATCAGCCCCAGCATTTT